These 2 T cell receptor beta chains share one sample of origin, sequenced in a study of vaccination effects on CD4 cells after COVID-19. No antigens are known for them. Using immunoSEQ multiplex PCR, the repertoire was profiled, and TCRdb retains in-frame clones only, with some absent. Of approximately 58,000 clones detected, approximately 80% appear once; the ten largest clones hold roughly 3%. Cells that had been cultured for roughly ten days were the source of isolated CD4+ T cells. Sample: CD4+ T cells from PBMCs cultured without peptide, taken before COVID-19 vaccination. These receptor sequences come from a human donor who received a COVID-19 vaccine.

V is TRBV29-1 and J is TRBJ1-1; D call uncertain. Trimming stripped 6 bases from V and 1 base from J, with 9 bases between. The CDR3 sequence is 12 residues long. Germline CDR1 reads SQVTM; CDR2 reads ANQGSEA. CDR3 amino acids: CSVSTSNTEAFF. CDR3 nucleotide sequence: TGCAGCGTGTCAACATCGAACACTGAAGCTTTCTTT.

The CDR3 nucleotides read TGTGCCAGCAGCCCACAGCTAGCGGGGGTTTGGAATGAGCAGTTCTTC. This sequence encodes CASSPQLAGVWNEQFF. The J gene is TRBJ2-1, the V gene TRBV11-2, with TRBD2 matching over 10 bases. V lost 5 bases and J lost 7; bases outside the gene matches: 11. Germline values: CDR1 SGHAT, CDR2 FQNNGV. The length of the CDR3 is 16 residues.